A selection of T cell receptor beta chains follows, all from one sample in a study of shared clonotypes between healthy human individuals. Here immunoSEQ multiplex PCR was the method, and the copy in TCRdb shows in-frame clones only, minus some. The sample has some 1,600,000 clones, about 98% seen once. Input material: naive CD4+ T cells sorted from blood. The receptors originated from a man aged 25-45 years in good health. CDR3s include the opening cysteine and the closing phenylalanine or tryptophan. A D gene is named only where the DNA matches it firmly. Where a row states a size, it is once, few, many or the class of an expanded clone; other rows omit it.

v_gene: TRBV18; j_gene: TRBJ2-7; abundance: once; d_gene: NA; CDR3aa: CASSPLSQASYEQYF; CDR3nt: TGTGCCAGCTCACCACTATCGCAGGCCTCCTACGAGCAGTACTTC
v_gene: TRBV28; j_gene: TRBJ1-5; abundance: NA; d_gene: NA; CDR3aa: CASSPISQPQHF; CDR3nt: TGTGCCAGCAGCCCTATTTCTCAGCCCCAGCATTTT
v_gene: TRBV4-3; j_gene: TRBJ1-1; abundance: NA; d_gene: NA; CDR3aa: CASSHSGENTEAFF; CDR3nt: TGCGCCAGCAGCCACTCAGGGGAGAACACTGAAGCTTTCTTT
v_gene: TRBV20-1; j_gene: TRBJ2-1; abundance: NA; d_gene: NA; CDR3aa: CSAPGRDEQFF; CDR3nt: TGCAGTGCCCCCGGTCGGGATGAGCAGTTCTTC
v_gene: TRBV28; j_gene: TRBJ1-2; abundance: NA; d_gene: NA; CDR3aa: CASSPPGGYTF; CDR3nt: TGTGCCAGCAGTCCCCCCGGGGGCTACACCTTC
v_gene: TRBV19; j_gene: TRBJ2-1; abundance: NA; d_gene: NA; CDR3aa: CASSIRAPVVEQFF; CDR3nt: TGTGCCAGTAGTATCAGGGCTCCGGTTGTGGAGCAGTTCTTC
v_gene: TRBV30; j_gene: TRBJ2-5; abundance: NA; d_gene: TRBD2; CDR3aa: CAWSVGLAGHQETQYF; CDR3nt: TGTGCCTGGAGTGTGGGGCTAGCGGGACACCAAGAGACCCAGTACTTC
v_gene: TRBV29-1; j_gene: TRBJ2-7; abundance: NA; d_gene: NA; CDR3aa: CSVELERRYEQYF; CDR3nt: TGCAGCGTTGAATTGGAGAGAAGGTACGAGCAGTACTTC
v_gene: TRBV6-4; j_gene: TRBJ2-7; abundance: once; d_gene: TRBD1; CDR3aa: CASSPTGTGTSYEQYF; CDR3nt: TGTGCCAGCAGTCCAACCGGGACAGGTACCTCCTACGAGCAGTACTTC
v_gene: TRBV13; j_gene: TRBJ1-3; abundance: NA; d_gene: NA; CDR3aa: CASSALRGFSGNTIYF; CDR3nt: TGTGCCAGCAGCGCCCTCAGAGGGTTCTCTGGAAACACCATATATTTT
v_gene: TRBV18; j_gene: TRBJ1-5; abundance: NA; d_gene: NA; CDR3aa: CASSPMGANQPQHF; CDR3nt: TGTGCCAGCTCACCAATGGGGGCCAATCAGCCCCAGCATTTT
v_gene: TRBV19; j_gene: TRBJ1-5; abundance: NA; d_gene: NA; CDR3aa: CASRPELQQPQHF; CDR3nt: TGTGCCAGTCGGCCGGAACTACAACAGCCCCAGCATTTT
v_gene: TRBV2; j_gene: TRBJ2-2; abundance: NA; d_gene: TRBD2; CDR3aa: CASSERLAGASGELFF; CDR3nt: TGTGCCAGCAGTGAGAGACTAGCGGGAGCTTCCGGGGAGCTGTTTTTT
v_gene: TRBV2; j_gene: TRBJ1-1; abundance: once; d_gene: TRBD1; CDR3aa: CASQYDRGLPEAFF; CDR3nt: TGTGCCAGCCAATACGACAGGGGATTACCTGAAGCTTTCTTT
v_gene: TRBV27; j_gene: TRBJ1-3; abundance: NA; d_gene: NA; CDR3aa: CASSRLSFGGTTGNTIYF; CDR3nt: TGTGCCAGCAGCCGCTTATCGTTTGGGGGGACCACTGGAAACACCATATATTTT
v_gene: TRBV9; j_gene: TRBJ2-5; abundance: NA; d_gene: TRBD2; CDR3aa: CASSSLGTSGSEKTQYF; CDR3nt: TGTGCCAGCAGCTCCCTGGGAACTAGCGGGAGTGAGAAGACCCAGTACTTC
v_gene: TRBV9; j_gene: TRBJ1-3; abundance: once; d_gene: NA; CDR3aa: CASTQGGASGNTIYF; CDR3nt: TGTGCCAGCACCCAGGGAGGAGCCTCTGGAAACACCATATATTTT
v_gene: TRBV28; j_gene: TRBJ1-2; abundance: NA; d_gene: TRBD1; CDR3aa: CASSLSGTANLGGYTF; CDR3nt: TGTGCCAGCAGTTTGTCGGGGACAGCTAACCTCGGGGGCTACACCTTC
v_gene: TRBV5-4; j_gene: TRBJ2-7; abundance: NA; d_gene: NA; CDR3aa: CASSFAGNSKNEQYF; CDR3nt: TGTGCCAGCAGCTTCGCGGGGAACTCCAAAAACGAGCAGTACTTC
v_gene: TRBV5-1; j_gene: TRBJ1-4; abundance: NA; d_gene: NA; CDR3aa: CASSRNRDNEKLFF; CDR3nt: TGCGCCAGCAGCCGGAACCGGGACAACGAAAAACTGTTTTTT
v_gene: TRBV5-1; j_gene: TRBJ2-3; abundance: once; d_gene: NA; CDR3aa: CASSAGPTDTQYF; CDR3nt: TGCGCCAGCAGCGCGGGGCCCACAGATACGCAGTATTTT
v_gene: TRBV28; j_gene: TRBJ2-1; abundance: NA; d_gene: NA; CDR3aa: CASIPFTGTQRNEQFF; CDR3nt: TGTGCCAGCATTCCCTTTACCGGGACACAACGCAATGAGCAGTTCTTC